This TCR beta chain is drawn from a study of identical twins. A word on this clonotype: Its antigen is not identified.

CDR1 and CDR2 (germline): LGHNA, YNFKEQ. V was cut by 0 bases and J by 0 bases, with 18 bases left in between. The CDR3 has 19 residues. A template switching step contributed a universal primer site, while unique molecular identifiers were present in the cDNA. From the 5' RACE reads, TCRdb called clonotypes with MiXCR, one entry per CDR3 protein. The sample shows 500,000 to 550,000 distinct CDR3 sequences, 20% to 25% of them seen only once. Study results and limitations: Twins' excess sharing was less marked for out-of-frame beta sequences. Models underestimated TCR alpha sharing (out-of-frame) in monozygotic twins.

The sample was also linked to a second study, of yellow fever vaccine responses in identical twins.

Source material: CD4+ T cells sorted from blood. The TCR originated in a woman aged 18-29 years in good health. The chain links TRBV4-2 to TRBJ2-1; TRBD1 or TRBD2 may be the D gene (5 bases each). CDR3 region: CASSQDIGGATTSYNEQFF. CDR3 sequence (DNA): TGTGCCAGCAGCCAAGATATTGGGGGAGCGACAACCTCCTACAATGAGCAGTTCTTC.